Included here is one T cell receptor (beta chain) sequence, with context. The antigen is undetermined. A much larger clonotype is one base distant, so this may be a read error. This sample is drawn from a study of T cells in Graves' hyperthyroidism and ophthalmopathy. Turning to the study itself: Blood was drawn when the patient was first diagnosed and still untreated.

Overall study findings and caveats: A model using 13 V-J features told ophthalmopathy apart from stable hyperthyroidism.

Over 18 months, lack of ophthalmopathy progression marked Graves' hyperthyroidism as stable. With a duration under 2 months, the hyperthyroidism was newly diagnosed in patients aged 18 to 65. This CDR3 is 14 amino acids long. CDR1 and CDR2 (germline): SGHDN, FVKESK. Template material for amplifying TCR beta CDR3 regions consisted of RNA transcripts. First-round RT-PCR targeting the TCR CDR3 was performed with the HTBI primer set. TCRdb fed the multiplex PCR reads into MiXCR, producing one record per CDR3 protein. The sample yields roughly 420,000 distinct CDR3 sequences, roughly 14% seen once. The chain joins TRBV14 to TRBJ2-5; 7 positions match TRBD1. The sequence was collected from a young woman with Graves' hyperthyroidism. Sequencing was performed on blood. The CDR3 spells CAGSPRQGRETQYF. The CDR3, as DNA: TGTGCCGGCAGCCCCCGACAGGGCCGAGAGACCCAGTACTTC.